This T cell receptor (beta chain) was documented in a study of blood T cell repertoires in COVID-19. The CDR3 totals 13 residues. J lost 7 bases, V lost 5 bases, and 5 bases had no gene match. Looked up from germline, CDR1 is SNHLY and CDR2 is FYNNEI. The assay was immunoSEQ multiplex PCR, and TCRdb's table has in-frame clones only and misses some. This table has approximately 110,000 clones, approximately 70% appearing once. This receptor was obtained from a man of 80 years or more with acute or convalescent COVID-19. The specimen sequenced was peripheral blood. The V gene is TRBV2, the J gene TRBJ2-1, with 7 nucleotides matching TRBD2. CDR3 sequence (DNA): TGTGCCAGCAGTAGCGGGATGGGTAATGAGCAGTTCTTC. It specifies CASSSGMGNEQFF.